Listed here is a single T cell receptor (beta chain). Its antigen remains unknown. This sample stems from a study of cytomegalovirus exposure and HLA in healthy donors. Study as a whole: Of the donors genotyped, 398 in all, 75% to 90% fell in the Caucasian-associated ancestry cluster. Broader study findings: The authors listed 150 to 200 TCR beta chains as cytomegalovirus-associated. V- and J-gene trimming of TCR beta was linked (in a later analysis) to a missense DCLRE1C variant.

Germline V gene sequence: CDR1 SNHLY, CDR2 FYNNEI. The V end lost 8 bases, the J end lost 8 bases, and 24 bases lay between the germline ends. The CDR3 consists of 15 residues. PCR was performed using 60 Vbeta and 13 Jbeta primers. Original processing notes: The authors later counted around 80 million unique TCR beta chains, approximately 12 million of them shared. Only in-frame clones appear in the TCRdb table, and some are missing; sequencing was by immunoSEQ multiplex PCR. V and J calls and clone size are as listed in that table; D and trimming were resolved from the DNA. The table lists under 150,000 clones.

The specimen sequenced was PBMCs. This TCR derives from a man aged 35 to 55 in good health and CMV-seronegative. The chain has TRBV2 and TRBJ1-2; D is unclear. In DNA, the CDR3 is TGTGCCAGCTCAGTGAGTGTGCGGACTGTTGGAGGCTACACCTTC. It yields the protein CASSVSVRTVGGYTF. Full variable domain (rest looked up from reference TRBV2 and TRBJ1-2): EPEVTQTPSHQVTQMGQEVILRCVPISNHLYFYWYRQILGQKVEFLVSFYNNEISEKSEIFDDQFSVERPDGSNFTLKIRSTKLEDSAMYFCASSVSVRTVGGYTFGSGTRLTVV.